The clone carrying this TCR beta chain has more than one count but fewer than ten. Its antigen remains unknown. Amplification of TCR beta CDR3 regions used RNA as the template. The HTBI primer set served for first-round RT-PCR of the TCR CDR3. From the multiplex PCR reads, TCRdb called clonotypes with MiXCR, one entry per CDR3 protein. The table records 600,000 or so distinct CDR3 sequences, 11% to 15% of them present only once. The record originates from a study of T cells in Graves' hyperthyroidism and ophthalmopathy. Across the whole study: Blood from the periphery was taken at initial diagnosis, before any treatment.

Broader study findings: Blood samples included most of the expanded thyroid clonotypes exceeding 0.001. Stable hyperthyroidism and ophthalmopathy were separated using 13 V-J signatures.

The authors took PBMCs from 10 ml fresh peripheral blood. V was clipped by 0 bases and J by 8 bases, with 23 bases between them. CDR1 is GTSNPN, CDR2 SVGIG, per germline (reference sequence). The CDR3 runs to 17 residues. This chain connects TRBV30 to TRBJ2-1, with a tentative D call TRBD2 (6 bases). The receptor comes from a woman aged 18-30 years with Graves' ophthalmopathy. Sequences were obtained from blood. DNA of the CDR3: TGTGCCTGGAGTGTACCCCACATGAGATACCCGGGAGATGAGCAGTTCTTC. This translates into CAWSVPHMRYPGDEQFF.